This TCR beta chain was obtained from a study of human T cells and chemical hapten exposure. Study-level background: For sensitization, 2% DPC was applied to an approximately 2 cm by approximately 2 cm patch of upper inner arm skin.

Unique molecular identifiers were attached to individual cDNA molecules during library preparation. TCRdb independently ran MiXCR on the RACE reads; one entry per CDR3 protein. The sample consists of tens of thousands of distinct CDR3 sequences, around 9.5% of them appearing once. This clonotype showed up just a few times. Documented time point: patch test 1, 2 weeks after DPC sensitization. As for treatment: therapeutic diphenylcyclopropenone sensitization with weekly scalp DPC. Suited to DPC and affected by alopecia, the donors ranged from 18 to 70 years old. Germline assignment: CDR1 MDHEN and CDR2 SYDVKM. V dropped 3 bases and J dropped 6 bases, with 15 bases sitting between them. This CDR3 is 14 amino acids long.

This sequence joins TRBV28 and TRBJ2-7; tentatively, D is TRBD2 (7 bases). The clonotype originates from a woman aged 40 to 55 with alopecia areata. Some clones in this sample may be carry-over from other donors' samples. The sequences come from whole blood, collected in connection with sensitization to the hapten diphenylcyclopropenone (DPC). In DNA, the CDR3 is TGTGCCAGCAGTTTCATGTCGGGGGGCCGCGAGCAGTACTTC. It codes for CASSFMSGGREQYF.